Each of the 25 T cell receptor beta chains below was sequenced from the same sample in a study of T cell responses to AZD1222 COVID-19 vaccine. Only in-frame clones appear in the TCRdb table, and some are missing; sequencing was by immunoSEQ multiplex PCR. This table holds 120,000 or so clones, roughly 90% found once. This specimen was peripheral blood, taken 28 days after the second dose of the MenACWY control vaccine. Every receptor here comes from an adult who received the MenACWY meningococcal vaccine as a control.

The CDR3 protein is CASSSGPSYEQYF. The CDR3 DNA sequence: TGTGCCAGCAGCTCGGGACCTTCCTACGAGCAGTACTTC. The chain joins TRBV7-3 to TRBJ2-7; D possibly matches TRBD1 or TRBD2 (5 bases each). The V gene lost 4 bases and the J gene lost 1 base, with 8 bases spanning the gap. There are 13 residues in the CDR3. CDR1 is SGHTA, CDR2 FQGTGA, per germline.

V and J are TRBV19 and TRBJ2-7; TRBD1 matches at 10 bases. The CDR3 consists of 16 residues. Trimming at V came to 3 bases and at J to 5 bases, leaving 10 bases not matched to a gene. CDR1 is LNHDA, CDR2 SQIVND, per germline (reference sequence). In DNA, the CDR3 is TGTGCCAGTAGTATGGGGGACAGGGGTCTCCATAACGAGCAGTACGTC. It translates to CASSMGDRGLHNEQYV.

V gene TRBV28 combines with J gene TRBJ2-1, with 10 nucleotides matching TRBD2. Germline CDR1 MDHEN, CDR2 SYDVKM. This CDR3 is built from 15 residues. V trimming: 4 bases; J trimming: 7 bases; junction bases outside the gene matches: 7. The CDR3 coding sequence is TGTGCCAGCAGTTATATTCGGACTAGCGGTAATGAGCAGTTCTTC. It specifies CASSYIRTSGNEQFF.

This chain uses TRBV10-3 with TRBJ1-2; tentatively, D is TRBD1 (6 bases). The germline gives CDR1 ENHRY, CDR2 SYGVKD. The length of the CDR3 is 13 residues. Trimming pared 6 bases from V and 4 bases from J, leaving 12 bases between. CDR3 coding DNA: TGTGCCATCAGACCAGGGGAGGGCTATGGCTACACCTTC. This codes for CAIRPGEGYGYTF.

The chain recombines TRBV5-1 with TRBJ1-1; D is unclear. There are 13 residues in the CDR3. CDR1 and CDR2 from the germline V gene are SGHRS and YFSETQ. The V end was cut by 5 bases, the J end by 2 bases, with 10 bases between. The CDR3 bases are TGCGCCAGCAGGGCCCCAGGAAACACTGAAGCTTTCTTT. As protein: CASRAPGNTEAFF.

This chain joins TRBV7-9 and TRBJ1-6; TRBD1 matches at 11 bases. The CDR3 spans 18 residues. Germline V gene sequence: CDR1 SEHNR, CDR2 FQNEAQ (reference sequence). Trimming removed 10 bases from V and 4 bases from J; junction bases left unmatched: 15. The CDR3 sequence is CAIYQTGGQGDYNSPLHF. The CDR3 DNA reads TGTGCCATCTACCAAACCGGGGGACAGGGGGATTATAATTCACCCCTCCACTTT.

The gene calls are TRBV24-1 and TRBJ1-2, with 9 bases identical to TRBD1. CDR1 KGHDR and CDR2 SFDVKD come from the germline V gene. The V segment lost 4 bases and the J segment 8 bases; nucleotides outside the gene matches: 10. The CDR3 has 15 amino acids. The CDR3, as DNA: TGTGCCACCAGTGACCCGTATACAGGGGGCGAAGGCTACACCTTC. This encodes CATSDPYTGGEGYTF.

The rearrangement uses TRBV11-2 and TRBJ2-7; 7 nucleotides agree with TRBD2. Trimming took 3 bases from V and 6 from J; bases not matched to a gene: 5. This CDR3 region has 13 residues. Germline values: CDR1 SGHAT, CDR2 FQNNGV. The CDR3 DNA reads TGTGCCAGCAGCTTGGGAGGGTTTTTCGAGCAGTACGTC. It encodes CASSLGGFFEQYV.

This clone was found once. This chain connects TRBV6-5 to TRBJ1-1; D is uncertain. The CDR3 runs to 14 residues. Deletions cut 4 bases from V and 2 bases from J, with 11 bases between. Germline loops: CDR1 MNHEY, CDR2 SVGAGI. The CDR3 is CASSSHGSNTEAFF. Written as DNA, the CDR3 is TGTGCCAGCAGTTCCCATGGGAGTAACACTGAAGCTTTCTTT.

This rearrangement joins TRBV19 to TRBJ2-2; TRBD2 aligns across 10 bases. The junction had 6 bases not matched to a gene; V was cut back by 2 bases and J by 6 bases. In germline, CDR1 is LNHDA, CDR2 SQIVND (reference sequence). This CDR3 is built from 16 residues. CDR3 residues: CASSILRTSGPGELFF. The DNA for the CDR3 is TGTGCCAGTAGTATATTAAGGACTAGCGGTCCCGGGGAGCTGTTTTTT.

The sample holds a few counts of this clone. The V call is TRBV4-1, the J call TRBJ1-5, with 9 bases lining up with TRBD1. V was clipped by 4 bases and J by 5 bases; unmatched bases: 6. The germline V gene has CDR1 MGHRA and CDR2 YSYEKL. This CDR3 contains 15 residues. CDR3 residues: CASSPGQGIDQPQHF. The CDR3 DNA is TGCGCCAGCAGCCCCGGACAGGGGATCGATCAGCCCCAGCATTTT.

The chain joins TRBV2 to TRBJ1-6; D is unresolved. Trimming shortened V by 5 bases and J by 9 bases, and 17 bases separated the two germline ends. The germline V gene encodes CDR1 SNHLY and CDR2 FYNNEI. The CDR3 covers 15 residues. The CDR3 protein is CASSQEHSSSSPLHF. The CDR3 nucleotides are TGTGCCAGCAGTCAAGAGCACTCATCGAGTTCACCCCTCCACTTT. The whole variable domain, filled in from reference TRBV2 and TRBJ1-6, reads EPEVTQTPSHQVTQMGQEVILRCVPISNHLYFYWYRQILGQKVEFLVSFYNNEISEKSEIFDDQFSVERPDGSNFTLKIRSTKLEDSAMYFCASSQEHSSSSPLHFGNGTRLTVT.

The chain recombines TRBV5-1 with TRBJ2-1; 10 bases fit TRBD1. Germline V gene sequence: CDR1 SGHRS, CDR2 YFSETQ. The ends lost 1 base at V and 9 bases at J; junction bases unmatched: 13. This CDR3 comprises 17 residues. CDR3 residues: CASSLRDRDRGSGEQFF. The CDR3 DNA reads TGCGCCAGCAGCTTGCGAGATCGGGACAGGGGTTCGGGTGAGCAGTTCTTC. Full variable domain (missing parts from reference TRBV5-1 and TRBJ2-1): KAGVTQTPRYLIKTRGQQVTLSCSPISGHRSVSWYQQTPGQGLQFLFEYFSETQRNKGNFPGRFSGRQFSNSRSEMNVSTLELGDSALYLCASSLRDRDRGSGEQFFGPGTRLTVL.

J is TRBJ2-5 and V is TRBV18; D is ambiguous. Germline V CDR1 and CDR2: KGHSH, LQKENI. Trimming removed 3 bases from V and 4 bases from J, with 18 bases in between. This CDR3 is 16 amino acids long. The CDR3 spells CASSPQRENRAETQYF. Written as DNA, the CDR3 is TGTGCCAGCTCACCCCAGAGAGAGAATAGGGCAGAGACCCAGTACTTC.

V usage is TRBV9 and J usage is TRBJ2-3, with TRBD2 matching over 8 bases. After removal of 5 bases from V and 4 bases from J, the junction contained 9 bases not matched to a gene. Looked up from germline, CDR1 is SGDLS and CDR2 is YYNGEE. This CDR3 contains 15 residues. This CDR3 is CASRPLAGLPDTQYF. The CDR3 nucleotides read TGTGCCAGCAGACCCTTAGCGGGGCTTCCAGATACGCAGTATTTT.

The chain couples TRBV6-2 or TRBV6-3 to TRBJ1-2; D call uncertain. The CDR3 has 15 residues. From germline, CDR1 is MNHEY and CDR2 SVGEGT. V lost 5 bases to trimming and J lost 3 bases, with 16 bases between them. As DNA, the CDR3 is TGTGCCAGCAGTACCCTCTTGACGGGGTACTATGGCTACACCTTC. It codes for CASSTLLTGYYGYTF.

The V and J genes are TRBV7-3 and TRBJ2-2; 8 bases are a match to TRBD1. The CDR3 loop spans 15 amino acids. Germline values: CDR1 SGHTA, CDR2 FQGTGA. J was trimmed by 4 bases and V by 5 bases; bases with no gene match: 6. The DNA for the CDR3 is TGTGCCAGCAGCAACGGACAGGGCAGCACCGGGGAGCTGTTTTTT. It yields the protein CASSNGQGSTGELFF.

The genes are TRBV2 and TRBJ2-1; 8 bases match TRBD1. From germline, CDR1 is SNHLY and CDR2 FYNNEI. The CDR3 spans 16 residues. V was pared by 0 bases and J by 8 bases, with 9 bases of the junction left unmatched. The CDR3 is CASSEARDRFSDEQFF. The DNA of the CDR3 is TGTGCCAGCAGTGAAGCAAGGGACAGGTTCTCCGATGAGCAGTTCTTC. The whole variable domain, remainder taken from reference TRBV2 and TRBJ2-1, is EPEVTQTPSHQVTQMGQEVILRCVPISNHLYFYWYRQILGQKVEFLVSFYNNEISEKSEIFDDQFSVERPDGSNFTLKIRSTKLEDSAMYFCASSEARDRFSDEQFFGPGTRLTVL.

The J gene is TRBJ2-7, the V gene TRBV6-7; D is possibly TRBD2 (6 bases). TRBV6-7 is assigned to the ORF class and has an uncertain function. CDR3 length: 16 amino acids. V lost 2 bases, J lost 7 bases, and 21 bases lay in between. The CDR3 DNA is TGTGCCAGCAGTTACAGACTAGGGCGCAAAGAAGGGGAGCAGTACGTC. Translated, it gives CASSYRLGRKEGEQYV.

The sample holds one count of this clone. The rearrangement joins TRBV7-3 to TRBJ2-1; possibly TRBD2 for D (7 bases). V gave up 0 bases and J gave up 2 bases, with 11 bases separating them. From germline, CDR1 is SGHTA and CDR2 FQGTGA. There are 16 residues in the CDR3. The CDR3: CASSLTSGTTYNEQFF. The CDR3 nucleotides read TGTGCCAGCAGCTTAACGAGCGGGACAACCTACAATGAGCAGTTCTTC. The complete variable domain, with remaining parts taken from reference TRBV7-3 and TRBJ2-1, reads GAGVSQTPSNKVTEKGKYVELRCDPISGHTALYWYRQSLGQGPEFLIYFQGTGAADDSGLPNDRFFAVRPEGSVSTLKIQRTERGDSAVYLCASSLTSGTTYNEQFFGPGTRLTVL.

This clone was detected only once. V and J are TRBV7-9 and TRBJ2-7; possible D gene TRBD2, 5 bases. Germline loops: CDR1 SEHNR, CDR2 FQNEAQ (reference sequence). The CDR3 is made up of 14 amino acids. Trimming stripped 5 bases from V and 2 bases from J, with 13 bases between. Written as DNA, the CDR3 is TGTGCCAGCAGCGATAGAGGGAATCCCTACGAGCAGTACGTC. Translated: CASSDRGNPYEQYV.

The V call is TRBV27, the J call TRBJ1-4; D remains unclear. CDR3 length equals 13 residues. The V end was cut by 4 bases, the J end by 0 bases, with 3 bases between. CDR1 MNHEY and CDR2 SMNVEV come from the germline V gene (reference sequence). CDR3 bases: TGTGCCAGCAGTTCTTCAACTAATGAAAAACTGTTTTTT. This translates into CASSSSTNEKLFF.

The V and J genes are TRBV11-2 and TRBJ2-7, with D possibly being TRBD1 (5 bases). The germline CDR1 and CDR2 sequences are SGHAT and FQNNGV. This CDR3 contains 14 residues. The V gene lost 4 bases and the J gene lost 7 bases, with 17 bases spanning the gap. This chain's CDR3 is CASSSRLGAGEQYV. The CDR3 region has the DNA TGTGCCAGCAGCTCCCGGCTTGGGGCTGGGGAGCAGTACGTC.

The chain has TRBV12-2 and TRBJ2-7; the table's TRBD2 call for D was not verified on the DNA. TRBV12-2 is recorded as a pseudogene. This CDR3 is 20 amino acids long. The CDR3 reads CASRFNSGTEKLAGVGEQYF. For the CDR3, the DNA is TGTGCAAGTCGCTTCAACTCCGGGACGGAAAAACTAGCGGGAGTGGGCGAGCAGTACTTC.

The CDR3 sequence is CASSYLAGVGYEQYF. The CDR3 coding sequence is TGTGCCAGCAGCTACTTAGCGGGAGTTGGGTACGAGCAGTACTTC. The chain joins TRBV7-2 to TRBJ2-7; 9 nucleotides align to TRBD2. Germline loops: CDR1 SGHTA, CDR2 FQGNSA. The CDR3 totals 15 residues. V dropped 4 bases and J dropped 4; count of bases not matched to a gene: 8.